These 21 T cell receptor beta chains originate from one sample sequenced in a study of technical replicates of blood from a handful of donors. The protocol was immunoSEQ multiplex PCR, while the TCRdb copy is restricted to in-frame clones and leaves out a portion. The table records 50,000 to 70,000 clones, 70% to 90% of them present only once. Source material: PBMCs. The source is a human donor in good health. Some clones in this sample may be carry-over from other donors' samples.

The V and J genes are TRBV27 and TRBJ2-3; 10 bases match TRBD1. Germline V gene sequence: CDR1 MNHEY, CDR2 SMNVEV (reference sequence). J lost 13 bases, V lost 4 bases, and 11 bases had no gene match. The CDR3 loop spans 14 amino acids. CDR3 protein: CASSSTSTGGVEYF. For the CDR3, the DNA is TGTGCCAGCAGTTCCACGTCGACAGGGGGCGTTGAGTATTTT.

The V call is TRBV19, the J call TRBJ1-5, with D hard to call. Trimming pared 1 base from V and 4 bases from J, leaving 5 bases between. Looked up from germline, CDR1 is LNHDA and CDR2 is SQIVND (reference sequence). The CDR3 sequence is 13 residues long. The CDR3 sequence is CASSIVTNQPQHF. The DNA for the CDR3 is TGTGCCAGTAGTATAGTCACAAATCAGCCCCAGCATTTT.

The V gene is TRBV6-1, the J gene TRBJ2-6, with a tentative D call TRBD2 (6 bases). V gave up 3 bases and J gave up 0 bases, with 15 bases separating them. The CDR3 has 18 amino acids. The germline V gene has CDR1 MNHNS and CDR2 SASEGT. The CDR3 is CASSDGGTLYSGANVLTF. The CDR3 nucleotides are TGTGCCAGCAGTGATGGGGGGACCCTCTACTCTGGGGCCAACGTCCTGACTTTC.

The gene calls are TRBV30 and TRBJ2-5; D ambiguous. The germline V gene has CDR1 GTSNPN and CDR2 SVGIG (reference sequence). This CDR3 has 16 residues. Trimming stripped 0 bases from V and 5 bases from J, with 19 bases between. The CDR3 loop reads CAWSVRVARIEETQYF. CDR3 DNA sequence: TGTGCCTGGAGTGTACGGGTAGCTAGAATAGAGGAGACCCAGTACTTC.

The V and J genes are TRBV5-6 and TRBJ2-7; 9 positions agree with TRBD1. The V gene's germline CDR1 is SGHDT and CDR2 YYEEEE. This CDR3 spans 16 amino acids. J lost 2 bases, V lost 0 bases, and 6 bases had no gene match. CDR3 region: CASSLAGQGNPYEQYF. The CDR3 DNA reads as TGTGCCAGCAGCTTGGCGGGACAGGGTAACCCCTACGAGCAGTACTTC.

This chain joins TRBV9 and TRBJ2-1; TRBD2 might be the D (5 bases). The CDR3 is made up of 15 amino acids. Germline V gives CDR1 SGDLS, CDR2 YYNGEE. Trimming took 0 bases from V and 4 from J, leaving 11 bases between them. The chain's CDR3 is CASSVVTGTYNEQFF. The CDR3 bases are TGTGCCAGCAGCGTAGTAACGGGAACATACAATGAGCAGTTCTTC.

The V gene is TRBV19, the J gene TRBJ2-1, with TRBD2 as a possible D gene (6 bases). Trimming took off 6 bases at V and 0 bases at J, with 9 bases between the two ends. CDR1 and CDR2 from the germline V gene are LNHDA and SQIVND (reference sequence). The CDR3 totals 14 residues. CDR3 nucleotide sequence: TGTGCCAGTAGCGAGACTAGCTCCTACAATGAGCAGTTCTTC. Amino acids: CASSETSSYNEQFF.

J is TRBJ2-2 and V is TRBV4-3; 11 nucleotides align to TRBD2. Trimming cost V 2 bases and J 6 bases; bases outside gene matches: 5. Per germline, CDR1 LGHNA and CDR2 YSLEER. The CDR3 is made up of 16 amino acids. The CDR3 nucleotides are TGCGCCAGCAGCCAAAGGGGGACTAGCGGTTCCGGGGAGCTGTTTTTT. It translates to CASSQRGTSGSGELFF.

The chain employs TRBV7-9 and TRBJ2-5, with TRBD2 matching over 7 bases. In germline, CDR1 is SEHNR, CDR2 FQNEAQ (reference sequence). V shed 1 base and J 4 bases; nucleotides not matched to a gene: 9. This CDR3 has 16 amino acids. CDR3 protein: CASSLGGGPVLETQYF. CDR3 bases: TGTGCCAGCAGCTTAGGGGGGGGTCCTGTCTTAGAGACCCAGTACTTC.

This rearrangement joins TRBV6-5 to TRBJ2-7; D may be TRBD2 (7 bases). CDR1 is MNHEY, CDR2 SVGAGI, per germline. The CDR3 loop spans 16 amino acids. Trimming cost V 2 bases and J 6 bases, with 20 bases left between them. The CDR3: CASSYRSRGASREQYF. CDR3 in DNA: TGTGCCAGCAGTTACAGAAGTCGGGGGGCGTCCCGCGAGCAGTACTTC.

The V gene is TRBV2, the J gene TRBJ1-1, with a possible D match to TRBD1 (6 bases). This CDR3 is built from 16 residues. V dropped 3 bases and J dropped 0 bases, with 14 bases sitting between them. The germline V gene has CDR1 SNHLY and CDR2 FYNNEI. Here the CDR3 reads CASSESGTPMNTEAFF. The CDR3, as DNA: TGTGCCAGCAGTGAGTCCGGGACACCCATGAACACTGAAGCTTTCTTT. The full variable domain, rest sourced from reference TRBV2 and TRBJ1-1, is EPEVTQTPSHQVTQMGQEVILRCVPISNHLYFYWYRQILGQKVEFLVSFYNNEISEKSEIFDDQFSVERPDGSNFTLKIRSTKLEDSAMYFCASSESGTPMNTEAFFGQGTRLTVV.

The chain couples TRBV15 to TRBJ2-1, with D perhaps TRBD1 (5 bases). The CDR3 contains 13 residues. Germline V gives CDR1 LNHNV, CDR2 YYDKDF (reference sequence). V was cut by 5 bases and J by 7 bases, with 12 bases left in between. In nucleotides, the CDR3 is TGTGCCACCAGCCGACCATCAGGGAATGAGCAGTTCTTC. It codes for CATSRPSGNEQFF. Full variable domain (remainder filled in from reference TRBV15 and TRBJ2-1): DAMVIQNPRYQVTQFGKPVTLSCSQTLNHNVMYWYQQKSSQAPKLLFHYYDKDFNNEADTPDNFQSRRPNTSFCFLDIRSPGLGDTAMYLCATSRPSGNEQFFGPGTRLTVL.

This clone was recorded once. CDR3 loop: CASSLVTSGGVEQFF. In DNA, the CDR3 is TGTGCCAGCAGCTTGGTTACTAGCGGGGGGGTTGAGCAGTTCTTC. The chain is built from TRBV5-5 and TRBJ2-1; TRBD2 agrees at 13 bases. There are 15 residues in the CDR3. The junction had 3 bases not matched to a gene; V was cut back by 0 bases and J by 9 bases. In germline, CDR1 is SGHKS, CDR2 YYEKEE (reference sequence).

V usage is TRBV4-1 and J usage is TRBJ2-1; TRBD1 matches 10 bases. Germline trimming cut 8 bases from V and 7 bases from J; bases unmatched to any gene: 5. This CDR3 has 13 amino acids. Germline values: CDR1 MGHRA, CDR2 YSYEKL. CDR3 nucleotides: TGCGCCAGCGGTGGACAGGGGGGAAATGAGCAGTTCTTC. Translated, it gives CASGGQGGNEQFF.

J is TRBJ1-3 and V is TRBV18, with D possibly being TRBD1 (5 bases). Germline CDR1 and CDR2: KGHSH and LQKENI. The CDR3 runs to 16 residues. The germline V and J ends were trimmed by 5 bases and 0 bases, with 14 bases remaining between them. The CDR3 DNA is TGTGCCAGCTCAGGGGCCGGCCGGAGCTCTGGAAACACCATATATTTT. Translating gives CASSGAGRSSGNTIYF.

The chain employs TRBV27 and TRBJ1-5, with TRBD1 as a possible D gene (5 bases). Germline V gene data show CDR1 as MNHEY and CDR2 as SMNVEV (reference sequence). The length of the CDR3 is 17 residues. Trimming cost V 2 bases and J 7 bases, with 21 bases left between them. The CDR3 loop is CASSLGGDRPIRQPQHF. Here the CDR3 DNA reads TGTGCCAGCAGTTTAGGGGGGGATAGGCCTATCAGGCAGCCCCAGCATTTT.

This clone was seen ten or more times. This rearrangement joins TRBV6-5 to TRBJ2-7; TRBD1 agrees at 11 bases. In germline, CDR1 is MNHEY, CDR2 SVGAGI. V lost 5 bases, J lost 2 bases, and 5 bases stayed unmatched. This CDR3 region has 15 residues. The CDR3 sequence is CASSPGTGGTYEQYF. The CDR3 nucleotides read TGTGCCAGCAGTCCCGGGACAGGGGGGACCTACGAGCAGTACTTC.

The genes are TRBV4-3 and TRBJ2-1; D might be TRBD1 (5 bases). The CDR3 is made up of 15 amino acids. Germline assignment: CDR1 LGHNA and CDR2 YSLEER. V was trimmed by 0 bases and J by 9 bases, leaving 15 bases between them. CDR3: CASSQDRAGNGEQFF. CDR3 sequence (DNA): TGCGCCAGCAGCCAAGATCGTGCAGGGAATGGTGAGCAGTTCTTC.

The chain links TRBV7-3 to TRBJ2-7; the D gene is possibly TRBD1 (6 bases). Per the germline V gene, CDR1 is SGHTA and CDR2 is FQGTGA. V dropped 6 bases and J dropped 6 bases, with 15 bases sitting between them. CDR3 size: 13 residues. The CDR3 loop is CASRRGQGFEQYF. In DNA, the CDR3 is TGTGCCAGCAGAAGGGGCCAGGGGTTCGAGCAGTACTTC.

This chain links TRBV5-3 with TRBJ2-4, with D unresolved. TRBV5-3 has ORF status, its function being uncertain. The V gene lost 4 bases and the J gene lost 8 bases, with 16 bases spanning the gap. This CDR3 comprises 14 residues. The CDR3 is CARSPEEYMDIQYF. The CDR3, as DNA: TGTGCCAGAAGCCCCGAGGAATACATGGACATTCAGTACTTC.

This chain uses TRBV18 with TRBJ2-7; D might be TRBD1 (6 bases). Germline values: CDR1 KGHSH, CDR2 LQKENI. The CDR3 is 14 amino acids. V lost 6 bases to trimming and J lost 4 bases, with 16 bases between them. Written as DNA, the CDR3 is TGTGCCAGCTCCTCTGGGCCCCAGGGGTACGAGCAGTACTTC. Its protein product is CASSSGPQGYEQYF.